These 12 T cell receptor beta chains originate from one sample sequenced in a study of blood T cell repertoires in COVID-19. Clones were sequenced by immunoSEQ multiplex PCR, and TCRdb holds only the in-frame ones, with some missing. Seen here are around 170,000 clones, around two thirds observed once, and the top ten hold around 3%. The sequenced material came from peripheral blood. The receptors were gathered from a woman aged 80 or over with acute or convalescent COVID-19.

V gene TRBV10-3 combines with J gene TRBJ2-7; 9 nucleotides align to TRBD2. J lost 7 bases, V lost 4 bases, and 17 bases had no gene match. The CDR3 is 17 residues long. CDR1 ENHRY and CDR2 SYGVKD come from the germline V gene. CDR3 loop: CAISGLAAVGGTEEQYF. For the CDR3, the DNA is TGTGCCATCAGTGGACTAGCGGCTGTGGGGGGGACAGAAGAGCAGTACTTC.

The J gene is TRBJ2-7, the V gene TRBV28; 12 bases agree with TRBD1. The CDR3 sequence is 15 residues long. Germline assignment: CDR1 MDHEN and CDR2 SYDVKM. The V gene end was trimmed by 6 bases and the J gene end by 6 bases; junction bases not matched to a gene: 9. In nucleotides, the CDR3 is TGTGCCAGCAGAGCCCGGGACAGGGGGCAATCCGAGCAGTACTTC. Translation gives CASRARDRGQSEQYF.

This chain joins TRBV9 and TRBJ1-2, with TRBD1 identical over 8 bases. Germline CDR1 and CDR2: SGDLS and YYNGEE. The CDR3 contains 14 residues. V shed 3 bases, J shed 1 base, and the junction held 2 bases outside the gene matches. Written as DNA, the CDR3 is TGTGCCAGCAGCGGACAGGGGCTTAACTATGGCTACACCTTC. Amino acid sequence: CASSGQGLNYGYTF.

This rearrangement joins TRBV2 to TRBJ2-7, with TRBD1 matching 8 bases. Looked up from germline, CDR1 is SNHLY and CDR2 is FYNNEI. The V segment lost 4 bases and the J segment 3 bases; nucleotides outside the gene matches: 5. This CDR3 region has 14 residues. CDR3 sequence (DNA): TGTGCCAGCAGTGGAGACAGGGGCCGCTACGAGCAGTACTTC. Protein sequence: CASSGDRGRYEQYF.

The chain is built from TRBV6-1 and TRBJ2-3, with 9 bases aligning to TRBD1. V shed 3 bases and J 8 bases; nucleotides not matched to a gene: 3. This CDR3 is built from 13 residues. The germline V gene has CDR1 MNHNS and CDR2 SASEGT. The CDR3 nucleotides are TGTGCCAGCAGTGATCCGGGACAGGGTACGCAGTATTTT. It is translated as CASSDPGQGTQYF.

V and J are TRBV6-4 and TRBJ1-6, with no clear D. The germline gives CDR1 MRHNA, CDR2 SNTAGT. Trimming left V 4 bases short and J 10 bases short, with 14 bases between. The CDR3 is 14 amino acids. As DNA, the CDR3 is TGTGCCAGCAGTGTTCGGCCCGCGGGATCACCCCTCCACTTT. Amino acids: CASSVRPAGSPLHF.

V gene TRBV5-4 combines with J gene TRBJ1-2, with a weak D call TRBD1 (6 bases). Per the germline V gene, CDR1 is SGHNT and CDR2 is YYREEE (reference sequence). Trimming took 4 bases from V and 6 from J, leaving 19 bases between them. This CDR3 region has 15 residues. The CDR3 bases are TGTGCCAGCAGCCCTAGGGGGGGGCAGGTTCATGGCTACACCTTC. This encodes CASSPRGGQVHGYTF.

V and J are TRBV10-3 and TRBJ1-1, with a tentative D call TRBD1 (6 bases). CDR1 ENHRY and CDR2 SYGVKD come from the germline V gene. The CDR3 covers 13 residues. V was shortened by 9 bases and J by 4 bases, with 15 bases between the two germline ends. The CDR3 loop is CAIRDRGGTEAFF. In DNA, the CDR3 is TGTGCCATTAGGGATAGGGGGGGCACTGAAGCTTTCTTT.

The V call is TRBV19, the J call TRBJ1-4; D is unresolved. Per germline, CDR1 LNHDA and CDR2 SQIVND (reference sequence). This CDR3 is 14 amino acids long. The germline V and J ends were trimmed by 1 base and 5 bases, with 8 bases remaining between them. CDR3 sequence: CASSIASSNEKLFF. The CDR3 nucleotides read TGTGCCAGTAGTATAGCCAGTTCAAATGAAAAACTGTTTTTT.

The chain employs TRBV7-9 and TRBJ2-1, with D maybe TRBD1 (5 bases). V dropped 5 bases and J dropped 4 bases, with 21 bases sitting between them. This CDR3 is built from 17 residues. Germline CDR1 is SEHNR and CDR2 is FQNEAQ (reference sequence). This CDR3 reads CASSPGVAGKPYNEQFF. The CDR3 DNA is TGTGCCAGCAGCCCCGGAGTGGCAGGGAAACCTTACAATGAGCAGTTCTTC. Full variable domain (missing parts from reference TRBV7-9 and TRBJ2-1): DTGVSQNPRHKITKRGQNVTFRCDPISEHNRLYWYRQTLGQGPEFLTYFQNEAQLEKSRLLSDRFSAERPKGSFSTLEIQRTEQGDSAMYLCASSPGVAGKPYNEQFFGPGTRLTVL.

The chain links TRBV5-1 to TRBJ2-5, with a possible D match to TRBD1 (7 bases). V dropped 6 bases and J dropped 6 bases, with 18 bases sitting between them. The CDR3 length is 14 residues. Looked up from germline, CDR1 is SGHRS and CDR2 is YFSETQ. CDR3 residues: CASTKDREVKTQYF. As DNA, the CDR3 is TGCGCCAGCACCAAAGACAGGGAGGTGAAGACCCAGTACTTC.

V and J are TRBV10-3 and TRBJ2-7; 7 nucleotides line up with TRBD2. This CDR3 region has 14 residues. In germline, CDR1 is ENHRY, CDR2 SYGVKD. Trimming removed 6 bases from V and 3 bases from J; junction bases left unmatched: 8. Here the CDR3 DNA reads TGTGCCATCAGGGCGGCGGGAGACATCTACGAGCAGTACTTC. It yields the protein CAIRAAGDIYEQYF.